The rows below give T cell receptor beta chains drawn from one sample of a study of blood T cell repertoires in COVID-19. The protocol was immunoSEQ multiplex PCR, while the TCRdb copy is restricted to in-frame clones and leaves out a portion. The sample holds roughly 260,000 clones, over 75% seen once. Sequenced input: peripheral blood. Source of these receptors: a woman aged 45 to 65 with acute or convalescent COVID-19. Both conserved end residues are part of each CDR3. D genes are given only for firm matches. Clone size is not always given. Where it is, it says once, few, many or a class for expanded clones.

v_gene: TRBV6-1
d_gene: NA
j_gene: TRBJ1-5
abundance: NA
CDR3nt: TGTGCCAGCAGTGAAGCCAACCCGTCGGTACAGAATAGCAATCAGCCCCAGCATTTT
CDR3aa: CASSEANPSVQNSNQPQHF

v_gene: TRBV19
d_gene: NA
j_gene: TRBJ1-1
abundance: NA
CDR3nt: TGTGCCAGTACTCCCACGGGGAGTTGGACTGAAGCTTTCTTT
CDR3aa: CASTPTGSWTEAFF

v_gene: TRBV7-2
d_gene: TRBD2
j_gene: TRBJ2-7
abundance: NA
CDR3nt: TGTGCCAGCAGCTTACGGTCGGGAGGGCGATCAAGGTCGGGGGAGCAGTACTTC
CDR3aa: CASSLRSGGRSRSGEQYF

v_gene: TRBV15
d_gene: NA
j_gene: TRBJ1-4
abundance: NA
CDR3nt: TGTGCCACCAGCCCCCGGGGGAGTTGGGAAAAACTGTTTTTT
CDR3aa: CATSPRGSWEKLFF

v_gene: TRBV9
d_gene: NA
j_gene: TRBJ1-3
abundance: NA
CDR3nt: TGTGCCAGCAGCGTATACAGGGATTTCTCTGGAAACACCATATATTTT
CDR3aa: CASSVYRDFSGNTIYF

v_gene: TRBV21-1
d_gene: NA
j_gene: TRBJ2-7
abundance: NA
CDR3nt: TGTGCCAGCAATGCCCTCGTAGCGGGAAGCTCCTACGAGCAGTACTTC
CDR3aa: CASNALVAGSSYEQYF

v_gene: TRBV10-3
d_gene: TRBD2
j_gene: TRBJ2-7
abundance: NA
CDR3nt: TGTGCCATCACCCCAGGGGACCGGGAGGGCGGCGAGCAGTACTTC
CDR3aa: CAITPGDREGGEQYF

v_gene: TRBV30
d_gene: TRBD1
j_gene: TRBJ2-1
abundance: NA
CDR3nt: TGTGCCTGGATGTGGGCAGGGGGAAACAATGAGCAGTTCTTC
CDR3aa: CAWMWAGGNNEQFF

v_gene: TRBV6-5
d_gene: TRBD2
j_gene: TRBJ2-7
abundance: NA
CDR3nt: TGTGCCAGCAGTTCGCGACTAGCGGGCTCCTACGAGCAGTACTTC
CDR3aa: CASSSRLAGSYEQYF

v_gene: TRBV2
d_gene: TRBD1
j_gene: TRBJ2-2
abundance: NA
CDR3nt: TGTGCCAGCTGGGGACAGGGCGGGACGAACACCGGGGAGCTGTTTTTT
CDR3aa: CASWGQGGTNTGELFF

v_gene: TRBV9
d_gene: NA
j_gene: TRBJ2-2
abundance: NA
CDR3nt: TGTGCCAGCAGCGTAGCGAGTGAAGTCGGGGGAAACACCGGGGAGCTGTTTTTT
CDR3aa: CASSVASEVGGNTGELFF

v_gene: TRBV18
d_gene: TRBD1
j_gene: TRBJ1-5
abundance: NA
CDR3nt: TGTGCCAGCTCACCAGACAGGGGACAGCCCCAGCATTTT
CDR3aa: CASSPDRGQPQHF

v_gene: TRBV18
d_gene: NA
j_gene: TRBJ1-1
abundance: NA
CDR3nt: TGTGCCAGCTCACCAAATCCAGGGGACACTGAAGCTTTCTTT
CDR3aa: CASSPNPGDTEAFF

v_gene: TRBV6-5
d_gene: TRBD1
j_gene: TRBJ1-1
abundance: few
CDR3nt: TGTGCCAGCAATGTCCCGGGACAGGATGAAGCTTTCTTT
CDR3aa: CASNVPGQDEAFF

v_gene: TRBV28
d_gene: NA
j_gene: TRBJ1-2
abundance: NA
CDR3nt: TGTGCCAGCTCGCGAGGAGACTATGGCTACACCTTC
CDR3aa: CASSRGDYGYTF

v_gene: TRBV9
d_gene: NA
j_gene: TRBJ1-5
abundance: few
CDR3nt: TGTGCCAGCAGCGTAGAACTAGATGCTCCCCAGCATTTT
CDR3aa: CASSVELDAPQHF